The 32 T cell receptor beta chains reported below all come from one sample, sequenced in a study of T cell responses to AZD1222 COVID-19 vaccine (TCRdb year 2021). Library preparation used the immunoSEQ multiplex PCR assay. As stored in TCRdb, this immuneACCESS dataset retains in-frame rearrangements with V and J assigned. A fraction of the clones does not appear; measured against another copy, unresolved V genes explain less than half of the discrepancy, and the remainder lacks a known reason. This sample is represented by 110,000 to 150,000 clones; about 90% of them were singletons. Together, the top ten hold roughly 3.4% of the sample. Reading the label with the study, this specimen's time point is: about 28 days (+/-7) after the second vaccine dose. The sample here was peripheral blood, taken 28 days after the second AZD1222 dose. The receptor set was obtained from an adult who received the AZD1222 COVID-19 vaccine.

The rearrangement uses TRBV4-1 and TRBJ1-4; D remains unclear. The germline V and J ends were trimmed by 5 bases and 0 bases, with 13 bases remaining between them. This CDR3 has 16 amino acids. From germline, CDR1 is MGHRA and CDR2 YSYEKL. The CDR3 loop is CASSVRTDSTNEKLFF. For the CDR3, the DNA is TGCGCCAGCAGCGTCCGGACGGATTCAACTAATGAAAAACTGTTTTTT.

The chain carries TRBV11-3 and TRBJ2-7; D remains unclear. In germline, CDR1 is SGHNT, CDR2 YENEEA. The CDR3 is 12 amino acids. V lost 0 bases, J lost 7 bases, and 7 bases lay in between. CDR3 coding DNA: TGTGCCAGCAGCTTAGACCCAGGAGAGCAGTACTTC. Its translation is CASSLDPGEQYF.

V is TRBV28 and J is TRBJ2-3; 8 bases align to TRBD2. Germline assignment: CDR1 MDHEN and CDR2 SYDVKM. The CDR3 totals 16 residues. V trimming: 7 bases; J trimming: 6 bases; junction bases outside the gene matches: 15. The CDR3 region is CASTQGGLVSGDTQYF. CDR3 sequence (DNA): TGTGCCAGCACCCAAGGGGGACTAGTCAGTGGGGATACGCAGTATTTT.

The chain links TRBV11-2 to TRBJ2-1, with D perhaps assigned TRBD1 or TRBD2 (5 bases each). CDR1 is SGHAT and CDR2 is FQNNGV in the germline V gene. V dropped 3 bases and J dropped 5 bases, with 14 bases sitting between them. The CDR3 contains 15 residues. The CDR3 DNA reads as TGTGCCAGCAGCTTGTTGGCCCTGGGGGACAATGAGCAGTTCTTC. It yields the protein CASSLLALGDNEQFF. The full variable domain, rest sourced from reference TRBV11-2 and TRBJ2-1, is EAGVAQSPRYKIIEKRQSVAFWCNPISGHATLYWYQQILGQGPKLLIQFQNNGVVDDSQLPKDRFSAERLKGVDSTLKIQPAKLEDSAVYLCASSLLALGDNEQFFGPGTRLTVL.

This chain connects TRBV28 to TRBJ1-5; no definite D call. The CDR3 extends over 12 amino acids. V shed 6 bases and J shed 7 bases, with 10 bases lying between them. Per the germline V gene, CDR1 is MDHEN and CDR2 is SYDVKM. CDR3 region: CASRISAQPQHF. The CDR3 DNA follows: TGTGCCAGCAGAATCTCCGCCCAGCCCCAGCATTTT. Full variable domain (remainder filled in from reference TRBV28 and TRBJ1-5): DVKVTQSSRYLVKRTGEKVFLECVQDMDHENMFWYRQDPGLGLRLIYFSYDVKMKEKGDIPEGYSVSREKKERFSLILESASTNQTSMYLCASRISAQPQHFGDGTRLSIL.

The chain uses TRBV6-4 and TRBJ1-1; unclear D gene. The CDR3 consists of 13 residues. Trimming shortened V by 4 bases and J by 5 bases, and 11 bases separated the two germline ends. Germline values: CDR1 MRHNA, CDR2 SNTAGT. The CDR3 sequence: CASSVEVWTEAFF. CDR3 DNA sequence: TGTGCCAGCAGTGTCGAGGTTTGGACTGAAGCTTTCTTT.

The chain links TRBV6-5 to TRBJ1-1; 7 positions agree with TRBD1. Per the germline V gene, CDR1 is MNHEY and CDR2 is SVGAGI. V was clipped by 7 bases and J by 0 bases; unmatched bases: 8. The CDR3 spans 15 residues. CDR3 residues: CASMGDRLLNTEAFF. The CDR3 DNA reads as TGTGCCAGCATGGGGGACAGACTCTTGAACACTGAAGCTTTCTTT.

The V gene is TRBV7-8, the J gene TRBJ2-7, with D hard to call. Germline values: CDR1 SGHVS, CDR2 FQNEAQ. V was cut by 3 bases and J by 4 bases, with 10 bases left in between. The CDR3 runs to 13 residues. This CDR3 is CASSFGGGYEQYF. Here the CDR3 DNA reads TGTGCCAGCAGCTTTGGCGGCGGTTACGAGCAGTACTTC.

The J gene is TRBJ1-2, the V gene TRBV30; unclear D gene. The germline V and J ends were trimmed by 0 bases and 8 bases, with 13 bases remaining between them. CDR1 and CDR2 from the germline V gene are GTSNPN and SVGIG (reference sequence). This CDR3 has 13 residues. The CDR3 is CAWSVNFREGYTF. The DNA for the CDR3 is TGTGCCTGGAGTGTCAACTTTCGGGAAGGCTACACCTTC.

CDR3 in DNA: TGTGCCAGCAGTTCCGCGGAGGGCGCGCAGAGCAATCAGCCCCAGCATTTT. Residues: CASSSAEGAQSNQPQHF. The chain carries TRBV6-2 or TRBV6-3 and TRBJ1-5; no clear D gene. Looked up from germline, CDR1 is MNHEY and CDR2 is SVGEGT. Deletions cut 4 bases from V and 1 base from J, with 17 bases between. The CDR3 consists of 17 residues.

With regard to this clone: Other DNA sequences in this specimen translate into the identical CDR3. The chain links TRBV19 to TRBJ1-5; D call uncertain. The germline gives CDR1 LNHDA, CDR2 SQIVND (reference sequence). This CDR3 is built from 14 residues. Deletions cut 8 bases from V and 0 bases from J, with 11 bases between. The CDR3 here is CASEWGNSNQPQHF. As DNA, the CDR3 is TGTGCCAGTGAGTGGGGTAATAGCAATCAGCCCCAGCATTTT.

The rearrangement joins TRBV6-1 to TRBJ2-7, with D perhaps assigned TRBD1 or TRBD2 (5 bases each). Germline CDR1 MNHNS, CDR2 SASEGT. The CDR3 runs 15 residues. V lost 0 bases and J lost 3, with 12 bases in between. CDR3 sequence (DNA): TGTGCCAGCAGTGAAGCTGGGACGGCGAGCTACGAGCAGTACTTC. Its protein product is CASSEAGTASYEQYF.

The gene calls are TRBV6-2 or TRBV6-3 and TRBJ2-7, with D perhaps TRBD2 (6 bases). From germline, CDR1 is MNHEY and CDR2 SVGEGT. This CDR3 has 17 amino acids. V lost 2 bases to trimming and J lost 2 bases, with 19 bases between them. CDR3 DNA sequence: TGTGCCAGCAGTTACCCCCACGGGGGTAGGCGGGCCTACGAGCAGTACTTC. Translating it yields CASSYPHGGRRAYEQYF.

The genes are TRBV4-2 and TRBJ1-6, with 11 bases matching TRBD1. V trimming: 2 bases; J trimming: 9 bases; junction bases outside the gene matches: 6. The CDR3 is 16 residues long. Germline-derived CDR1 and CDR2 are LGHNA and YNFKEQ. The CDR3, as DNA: TGTGCCAGCAGCCAACCCGGACAGGGGGCGCGTTCACCCCTCCACTTT. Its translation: CASSQPGQGARSPLHF.

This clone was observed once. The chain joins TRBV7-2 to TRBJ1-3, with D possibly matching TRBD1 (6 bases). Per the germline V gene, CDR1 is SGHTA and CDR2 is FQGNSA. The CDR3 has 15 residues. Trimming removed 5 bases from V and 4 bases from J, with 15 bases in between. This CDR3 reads CASSPTAGGGNTIYF. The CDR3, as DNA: TGTGCCAGCAGCCCGACGGCGGGGGGCGGAAACACCATATATTTT.

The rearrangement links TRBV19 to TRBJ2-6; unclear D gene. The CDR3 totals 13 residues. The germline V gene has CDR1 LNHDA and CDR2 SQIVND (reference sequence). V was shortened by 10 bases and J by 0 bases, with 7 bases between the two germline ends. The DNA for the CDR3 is TGTGCCATCCGAGGCTCTGGGGCCAACGTCCTGACTTTC. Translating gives CAIRGSGANVLTF.

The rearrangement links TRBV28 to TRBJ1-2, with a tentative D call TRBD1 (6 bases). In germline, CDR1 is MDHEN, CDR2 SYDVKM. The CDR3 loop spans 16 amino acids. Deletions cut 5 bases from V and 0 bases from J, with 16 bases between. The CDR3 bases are TGTGCCAGCAGTGCCATTACAGGGTCCGCTAACTATGGCTACACCTTC. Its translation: CASSAITGSANYGYTF.

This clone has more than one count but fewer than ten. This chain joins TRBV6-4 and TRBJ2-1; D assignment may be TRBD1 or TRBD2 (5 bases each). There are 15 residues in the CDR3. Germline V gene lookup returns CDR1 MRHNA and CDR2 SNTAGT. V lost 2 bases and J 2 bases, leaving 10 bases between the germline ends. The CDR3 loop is CASSDGDATYNEQFF. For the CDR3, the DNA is TGTGCCAGCAGTGACGGGGACGCTACCTACAATGAGCAGTTCTTC.

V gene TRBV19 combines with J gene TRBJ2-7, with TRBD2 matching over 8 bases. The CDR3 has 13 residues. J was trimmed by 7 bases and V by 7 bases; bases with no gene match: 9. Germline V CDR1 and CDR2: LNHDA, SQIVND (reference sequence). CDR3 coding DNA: TGTGCCAGTACGGAGCGGGAGTTTGGAGAGCAGTACTTC. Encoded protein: CASTEREFGEQYF.

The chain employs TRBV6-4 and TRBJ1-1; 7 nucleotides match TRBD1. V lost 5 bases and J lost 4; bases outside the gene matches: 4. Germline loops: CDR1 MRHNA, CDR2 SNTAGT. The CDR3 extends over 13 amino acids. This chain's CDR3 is CASSTTGATEAFF. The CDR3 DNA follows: TGTGCCAGCAGTACTACAGGGGCCACTGAAGCTTTCTTT.

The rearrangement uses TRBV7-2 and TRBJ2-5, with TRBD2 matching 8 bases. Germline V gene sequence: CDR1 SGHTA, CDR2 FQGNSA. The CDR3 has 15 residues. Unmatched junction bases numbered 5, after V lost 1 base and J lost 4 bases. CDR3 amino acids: CASSLGGRRGETQYF. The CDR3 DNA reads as TGTGCCAGCAGCTTAGGCGGGAGGAGGGGAGAGACCCAGTACTTC.

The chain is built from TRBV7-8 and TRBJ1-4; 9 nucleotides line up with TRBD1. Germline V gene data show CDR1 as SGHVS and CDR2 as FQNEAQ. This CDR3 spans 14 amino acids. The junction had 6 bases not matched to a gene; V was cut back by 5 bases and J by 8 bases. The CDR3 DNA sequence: TGTGCCAGCAGCCCTGACAGGGGGTGGGAAAAACTGTTTTTT. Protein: CASSPDRGWEKLFF.

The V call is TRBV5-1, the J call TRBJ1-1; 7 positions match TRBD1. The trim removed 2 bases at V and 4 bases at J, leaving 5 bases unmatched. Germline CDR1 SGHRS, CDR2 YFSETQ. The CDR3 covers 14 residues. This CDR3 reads CASSFQTGSTEAFF. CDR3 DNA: TGCGCCAGCAGCTTCCAGACAGGGAGCACTGAAGCTTTCTTT.

The CDR3 DNA follows: TGTGCCAGCAGCGTTGCGGCGGGAGGTCGGGAGCAGTTCTTC. It encodes CASSVAAGGREQFF. The chain employs TRBV9 and TRBJ2-1; 8 bases align to TRBD2. The V gene's germline CDR1 is SGDLS and CDR2 YYNGEE. There are 14 residues in the CDR3. V gave up 2 bases and J gave up 10 bases; unmatched junction bases: 8.

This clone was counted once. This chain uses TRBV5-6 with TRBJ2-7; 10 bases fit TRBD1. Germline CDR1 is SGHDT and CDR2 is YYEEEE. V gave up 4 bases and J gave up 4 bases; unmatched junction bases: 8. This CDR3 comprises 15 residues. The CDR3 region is CASSPGQGVNYEQYF. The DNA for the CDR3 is TGTGCCAGCAGCCCCGGACAGGGGGTCAATTACGAGCAGTACTTC. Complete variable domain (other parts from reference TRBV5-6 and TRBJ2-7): DAGVTQSPTHLIKTRGQQVTLRCSPKSGHDTVSWYQQALGQGPQFIFQYYEEEERQRGNFPDRFSGHQFPNYSSELNVNALLLGDSALYLCASSPGQGVNYEQYFGPGTRLTVT.

DNA of the CDR3: TGTGCCAGCAGTTTTTCGGGAGAAAATTCACCCCTCCACTTT. It is translated as CASSFSGENSPLHF. J is TRBJ1-6 and V is TRBV27; D is unresolved. The germline gives CDR1 MNHEY, CDR2 SMNVEV (reference sequence). This CDR3 has 14 amino acids. V was pared by 3 bases and J by 7 bases, with 10 bases between.

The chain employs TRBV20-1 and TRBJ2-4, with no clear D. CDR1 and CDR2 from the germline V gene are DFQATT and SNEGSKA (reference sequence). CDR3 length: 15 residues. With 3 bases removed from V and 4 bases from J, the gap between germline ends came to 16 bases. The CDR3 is CSASSLRGPKNIQYF. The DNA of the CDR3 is TGCAGTGCTAGTTCTCTTCGTGGACCAAAAAACATTCAGTACTTC.

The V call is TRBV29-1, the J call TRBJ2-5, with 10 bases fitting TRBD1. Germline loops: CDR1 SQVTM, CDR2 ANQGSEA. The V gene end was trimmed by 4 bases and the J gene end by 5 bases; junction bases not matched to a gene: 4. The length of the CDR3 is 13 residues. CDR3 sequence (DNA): TGCAGCGTTGGGGACAGGGGACGGGAGACCCAGTACTTC. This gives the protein CSVGDRGRETQYF.

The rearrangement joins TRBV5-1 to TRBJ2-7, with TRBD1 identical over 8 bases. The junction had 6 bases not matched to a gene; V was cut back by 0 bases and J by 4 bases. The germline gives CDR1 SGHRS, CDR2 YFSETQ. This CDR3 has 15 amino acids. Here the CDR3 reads CASSLDQGARYEQYF. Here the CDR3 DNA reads TGCGCCAGCAGCTTGGATCAGGGGGCGAGGTACGAGCAGTACTTC.

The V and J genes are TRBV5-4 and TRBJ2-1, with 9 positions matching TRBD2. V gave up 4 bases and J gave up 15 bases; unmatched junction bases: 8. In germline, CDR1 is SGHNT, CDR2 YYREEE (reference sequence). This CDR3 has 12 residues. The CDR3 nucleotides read TGTGCCAGCAGCGCTCAGGGCGGGAGGGGGTTCTTC. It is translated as CASSAQGGRGFF.

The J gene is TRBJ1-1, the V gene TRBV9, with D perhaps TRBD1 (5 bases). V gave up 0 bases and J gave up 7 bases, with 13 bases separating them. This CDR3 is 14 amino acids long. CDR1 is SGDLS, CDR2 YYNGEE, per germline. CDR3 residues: CASSVGGSRGEAFF. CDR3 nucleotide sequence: TGTGCCAGCAGCGTAGGGGGCTCTCGGGGTGAAGCTTTCTTT.

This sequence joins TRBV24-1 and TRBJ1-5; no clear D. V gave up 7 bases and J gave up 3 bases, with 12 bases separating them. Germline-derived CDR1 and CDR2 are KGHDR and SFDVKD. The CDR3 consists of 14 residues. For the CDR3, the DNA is TGTGCCACCAGCCAAGCGGGAAACAATCAGCCCCAGCATTTT. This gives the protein CATSQAGNNQPQHF.